A single sample gave rise to the 15 T cell receptor beta chains below, sequenced in a study of CD8+CD57+ T cells in acquired aplastic anemia. Genomic DNA, serving as template, underwent TCR beta VDJ and CDR3 profiling. MiXCR, run by TCRdb on the reads, gives a single entry per CDR3 protein. The sample gives about 260,000 distinct CDR3 sequences, around 82% of which show up once; roughly two fifths is in the top ten. An expansion of CD8+CD57+ cells by flow cytometry had been shown in patients chosen for sequencing. Material for sequencing was sorted CD4+, CD8+, or CD8+CD57+ T cells (not recorded which) from PBMCs. These receptor sequences come from a human donor with aplastic anemia.

CDR3 sequence: CASSQVHTNEKLFF. The CDR3 region has the DNA TGTGCCAGCAGTCAGGTGCACACTAATGAAAAACTGTTTTTT. The chain recombines TRBV7-2 with TRBJ1-4; no reliable D call. This CDR3 has 14 residues. V was cut by 6 bases and J by 2 bases, with 10 bases left in between. Germline values: CDR1 SGHTA, CDR2 FQGNSA.

As for this clonotype: The conserved phenylalanine or tryptophan normally closing the CDR3 is absent here, so this likely arose from a read error. Because the CDR3's place on the DNA is in doubt, the DNA is left out and the CDR3 is given as listed by TCRdb. J is TRBJ2-3 and V is TRBV7-9; the table's TRBD1 call for D was not verified on the DNA. The length of the CDR3 is 13 amino acids, counting both ends. CDR1 is SEHNR, CDR2 FQNEAQ, per germline (reference sequence). The CDR3 sequence is CASSFRGTGRHDL.

This clonotype was observed a handful of times. This chain joins TRBV2 and TRBJ1-1; the D gene is possibly TRBD1 (6 bases). From germline, CDR1 is SNHLY and CDR2 FYNNEI. CDR3 length: 15 amino acids. V was clipped by 8 bases and J by 4 bases, with 20 bases between them. Here the CDR3 DNA reads TGTGCCAGCGGGGGGGGGGGGGGGGCGACCACTGAAGCTTTCTTT. Its protein is CASGGGGGATTEAFF.

The genes are TRBV7-8 and TRBJ2-7; D uncertain. The germline V gene has CDR1 SGHVS and CDR2 FQNEAQ. The CDR3 is made up of 15 amino acids. Deletions cut 5 bases from V and 3 bases from J, with 17 bases between. CDR3 sequence (DNA): TGTGCCAGCAGCGTGGTAGAGCCCCTACACTACGAGCAGTACTTC. Protein: CASSVVEPLHYEQYF.

V and J are TRBV7-3 and TRBJ1-1; D gene unclear. Germline V lookup: CDR1 SGHTA, CDR2 FQGTGA. CDR3 length: 15 amino acids. V shed 5 bases and J shed 13 bases, with 26 bases lying between them. DNA for the CDR3: TGTGCCAGCAGCCTGGATGAGACCCAGAACTTTGAACTTTTCTTT. Encoded protein: CASSLDETQNFELFF.

This clonotype was seen more than once but under ten times. The junction departs from the called germline gene at one end, perhaps through a read error. The chain joins TRBV5-4 to TRBJ2-3, with D maybe TRBD2 (5 bases). The CDR3 loop spans 14 amino acids. Germline-derived CDR1 and CDR2 are SGHNT and YYREEE (reference sequence). Written as DNA, the CDR3 is TGCGCCAGCAGCCAAGATGGGAGTCCCGATACGCAGTATTTT. Amino acid sequence: CASSQDGSPDTQYF. The full variable domain, in which reference TRBV5-4 and TRBJ2-3 provide the parts outside the CDR3, is ETGVTQSPTHLIKTRGQQVTLRCSSQSGHNTVSWYQQALGQGPQFIFQYYREEENGRGNFPPRFSGLQFPNYSSELNVNALELDDSALYLCASSQDGSPDTQYFGPGTRLTVL.

CDR3 sequence (DNA): TGTGCCAGCAGCTTTGAAAGCAGCGGGGGGGATGAGACCCAGTACTTC. Amino acids: CASSFESSGGDETQYF. This chain uses TRBV7-3 with TRBJ2-5; 10 bases are shared with TRBD2. CDR1 SGHTA and CDR2 FQGTGA come from the germline V gene. V lost 3 bases to trimming and J lost 5 bases; unmatched junction nucleotides: 9. This CDR3 is 16 amino acids long.

The chain is built from TRBV5-1 and TRBJ2-3; D is possibly TRBD1 or TRBD2 (5 bases each). Looked up from germline, CDR1 is SGHRS and CDR2 is YFSETQ. Trimming left V 3 bases short and J 8 bases short, with 16 bases between. The length of the CDR3 is 14 residues. In nucleotides, the CDR3 is TGCGCCAGCAGCTCAAGGGGAGAGGGGTTTACGCAGTATTTT. Translation: CASSSRGEGFTQYF.

This clonotype was detected only once. This rearrangement joins TRBV2 to TRBJ2-7, with D tentatively TRBD2 (6 bases). With 6 bases removed from V and 0 bases from J, the gap between germline ends came to 18 bases. There are 16 residues in the CDR3. Germline V lookup: CDR1 SNHLY, CDR2 FYNNEI. CDR3 DNA sequence: TGTGCCAGCAGCGAGCGGGCGGGGATGAGCTCCTACGAGCAGTACGTC. This gives the protein CASSERAGMSSYEQYV.

The chain couples TRBV29-1 to TRBJ2-1; 10 bases match TRBD2. Looked up from germline, CDR1 is SQVTM and CDR2 is ANQGSEA. The J segment lost 1 base and the V segment lost 5 bases, leaving 8 bases of the junction unmatched. CDR3 length: 16 residues. CDR3 loop: CSVQRLAGVSYNEQFF. The CDR3 nucleotides are TGCAGCGTTCAACGACTAGCGGGTGTGTCCTACAATGAGCAGTTCTTC.

This sequence joins TRBV9 and TRBJ1-6; D perhaps matches TRBD1 (6 bases). V dropped 4 bases and J dropped 15 bases, with 26 bases sitting between them. The CDR3 runs 16 residues. Looked up from germline, CDR1 is SGDLS and CDR2 is YYNGEE. The CDR3, as DNA: TGTGCCAGCAGCTTGTCAGGGGAGGAACAAGAGACCCACCTCCACTTT. This encodes CASSLSGEEQETHLHF.

In the case of this clonotype: An end of the junction does not agree with germline; a read error may underlie this. This rearrangement joins TRBV2 to TRBJ2-3, with 7 bases identical to TRBD2. Germline V CDR1 and CDR2: SNHLY, FYNNEI. The CDR3 is 13 residues long. CDR3 loop: CASGESGKDTEYF. CDR3 in DNA: TGTGCCAGCGGGGAAAGCGGGAAAGATACGGAGTATTTT. The variable domain in full, completed from reference TRBV2 and TRBJ2-3, reads EPEVTQTPSHQVTQMGQEVILRCVPISNHLYFYWYRQILGQKVEFLVSFYNNEISEKSEIFDDQFSVERPDGSNFTLKIRSTKLEDSAMYFCASGESGKDTEYFGPGTRLTVL.

A single count supports this clonotype. Lacking the conserved final phenylalanine or tryptophan, this CDR3 likely reflects a read error. No DNA is shown, since the ends of the CDR3 on it are uncertain; the CDR3 is the one TCRdb lists. The V and J genes are TRBV7-2 and TRBJ2-3. Germline CDR1 and CDR2: SGHTA and FQGNSA. From its first to its last residue, the CDR3 has 13 amino acids. The CDR3 region is CASSFTSANSSSS.

On this clonotype: The junction and the germline gene differ at one end; a read error may be behind it. The V and J genes are TRBV9 and TRBJ2-3, with D perhaps being TRBD1 or TRBD2 (5 bases each). CDR3 length equals 13 residues. Germline loops: CDR1 SGDLS, CDR2 YYNGEE. In DNA form, the CDR3 reads TGTGCCAGCGGGGACGGTTCCAGAGGTACCACGTTTTTT. It codes for CASGDGSRGTTFF.

Comments on this clonotype: Possible read error: a much larger clone is one base away. V usage is TRBV11-3 and J usage is TRBJ1-6, with a tentative D call TRBD1 (5 bases). Germline V gives CDR1 SGHNT, CDR2 YENEEA. V dropped 4 bases and J dropped 2 bases, with 12 bases sitting between them. The CDR3 has 16 residues. Here the CDR3 reads CASSSDLTAYNSPLHF. The CDR3 nucleotides read TGTGCCAGCAGCTCAGATCTGACAGCCTATAATTCACCCCTCCACTTT.